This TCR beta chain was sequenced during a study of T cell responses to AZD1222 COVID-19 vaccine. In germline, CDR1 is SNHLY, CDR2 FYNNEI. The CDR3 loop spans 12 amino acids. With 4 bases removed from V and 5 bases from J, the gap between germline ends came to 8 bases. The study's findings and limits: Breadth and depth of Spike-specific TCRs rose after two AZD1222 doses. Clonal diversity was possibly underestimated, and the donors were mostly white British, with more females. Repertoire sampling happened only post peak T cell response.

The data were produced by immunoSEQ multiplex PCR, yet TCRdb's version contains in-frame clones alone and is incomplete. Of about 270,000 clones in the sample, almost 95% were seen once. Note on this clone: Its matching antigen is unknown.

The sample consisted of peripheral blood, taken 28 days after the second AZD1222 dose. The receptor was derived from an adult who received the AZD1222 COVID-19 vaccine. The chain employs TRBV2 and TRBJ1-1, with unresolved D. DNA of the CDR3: TGTGCCAGCAGTGGGTGGGTGACTGAAGCTTTCTTT. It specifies CASSGWVTEAFF.